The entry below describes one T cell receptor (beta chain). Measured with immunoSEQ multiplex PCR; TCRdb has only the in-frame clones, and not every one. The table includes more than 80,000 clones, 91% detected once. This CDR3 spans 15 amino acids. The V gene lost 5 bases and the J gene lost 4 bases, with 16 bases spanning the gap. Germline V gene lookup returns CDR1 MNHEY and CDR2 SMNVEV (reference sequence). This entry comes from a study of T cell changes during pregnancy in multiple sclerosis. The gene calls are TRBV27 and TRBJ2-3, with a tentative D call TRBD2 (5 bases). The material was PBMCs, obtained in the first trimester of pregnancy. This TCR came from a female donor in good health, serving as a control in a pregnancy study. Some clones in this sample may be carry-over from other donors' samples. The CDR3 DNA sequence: TGTGCCAGCAGTGACCTTGCGGGTCCCTCAGATACGCAGTATTTT. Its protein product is CASSDLAGPSDTQYF.